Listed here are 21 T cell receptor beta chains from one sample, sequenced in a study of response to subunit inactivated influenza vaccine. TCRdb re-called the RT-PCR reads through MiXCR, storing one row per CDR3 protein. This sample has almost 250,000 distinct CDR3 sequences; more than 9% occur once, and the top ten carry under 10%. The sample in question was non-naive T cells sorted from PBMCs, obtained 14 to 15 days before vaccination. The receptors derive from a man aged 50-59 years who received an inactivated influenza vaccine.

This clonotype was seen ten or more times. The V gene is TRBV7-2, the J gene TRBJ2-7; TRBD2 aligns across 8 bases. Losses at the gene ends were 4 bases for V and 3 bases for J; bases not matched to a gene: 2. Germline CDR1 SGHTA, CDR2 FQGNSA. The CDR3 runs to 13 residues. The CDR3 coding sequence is TGTGCCAGCAGCTGGGGACTAGGCTACGAGCAGTACTTC. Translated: CASSWGLGYEQYF.

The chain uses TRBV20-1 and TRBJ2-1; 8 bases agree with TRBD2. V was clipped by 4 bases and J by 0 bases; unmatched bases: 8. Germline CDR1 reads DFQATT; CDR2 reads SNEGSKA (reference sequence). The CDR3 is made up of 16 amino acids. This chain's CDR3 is CSAKSWAGGSYNEQFF. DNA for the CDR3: TGCAGTGCTAAGTCGTGGGCGGGGGGCTCCTACAATGAGCAGTTCTTC.

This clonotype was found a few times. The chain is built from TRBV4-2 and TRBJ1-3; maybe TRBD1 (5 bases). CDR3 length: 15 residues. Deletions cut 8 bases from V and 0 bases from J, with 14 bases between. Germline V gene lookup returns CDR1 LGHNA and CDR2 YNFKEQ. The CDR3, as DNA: TGTGCCAGCGGAACAGGACTTTTCTCTGGAAACACCATATATTTT. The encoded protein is CASGTGLFSGNTIYF.

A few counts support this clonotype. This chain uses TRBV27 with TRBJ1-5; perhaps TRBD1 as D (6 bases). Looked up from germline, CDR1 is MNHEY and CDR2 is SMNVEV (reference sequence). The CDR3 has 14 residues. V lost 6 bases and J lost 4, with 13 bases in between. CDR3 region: CASRTGHLNQPQHF. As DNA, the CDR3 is TGTGCCAGCAGAACGGGACACTTAAATCAGCCCCAGCATTTT.

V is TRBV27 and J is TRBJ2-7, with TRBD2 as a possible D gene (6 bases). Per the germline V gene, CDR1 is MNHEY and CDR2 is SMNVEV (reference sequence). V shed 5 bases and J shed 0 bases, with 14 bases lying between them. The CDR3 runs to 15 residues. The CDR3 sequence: CASSPGRGSSYEQYF. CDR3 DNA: TGTGCCAGCAGTCCCGGACGGGGGAGCTCCTACGAGCAGTACTTC.

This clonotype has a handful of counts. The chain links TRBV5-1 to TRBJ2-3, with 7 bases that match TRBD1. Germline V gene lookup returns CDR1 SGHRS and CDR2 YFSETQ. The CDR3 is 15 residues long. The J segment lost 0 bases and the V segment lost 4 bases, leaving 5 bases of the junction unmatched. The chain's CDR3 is CASSTTGTSTDTQYF. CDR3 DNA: TGCGCCAGCAGCACGACAGGGACGAGCACAGATACGCAGTATTTT.

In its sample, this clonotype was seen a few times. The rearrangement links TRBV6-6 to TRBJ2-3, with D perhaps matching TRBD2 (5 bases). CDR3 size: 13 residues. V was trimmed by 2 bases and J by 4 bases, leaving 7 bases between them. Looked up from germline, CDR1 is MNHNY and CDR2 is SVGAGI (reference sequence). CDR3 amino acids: CASSYTGSDTQYF. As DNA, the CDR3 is TGTGCCAGCAGTTACACGGGGTCAGATACGCAGTATTTT.

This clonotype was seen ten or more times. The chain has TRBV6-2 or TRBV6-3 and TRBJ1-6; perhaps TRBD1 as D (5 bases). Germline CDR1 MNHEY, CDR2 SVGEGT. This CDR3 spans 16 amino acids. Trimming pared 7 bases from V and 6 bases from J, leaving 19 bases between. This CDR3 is CASTGPDRRVNSPLHF. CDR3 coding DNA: TGTGCCAGCACCGGCCCCGACAGAAGAGTTAATTCACCCCTCCACTTT.

The CDR3 bases are TGTGCCAGCAGCCAGGCAGGCGTTTCCTACGAGCAGTACTTC. Translating it yields CASSQAGVSYEQYF. The gene calls are TRBV6-1 and TRBJ2-7; D uncertain. The CDR3 runs 14 residues. Germline-derived CDR1 and CDR2 are MNHNS and SASEGT. V dropped 6 bases and J dropped 1 base, with 13 bases sitting between them.

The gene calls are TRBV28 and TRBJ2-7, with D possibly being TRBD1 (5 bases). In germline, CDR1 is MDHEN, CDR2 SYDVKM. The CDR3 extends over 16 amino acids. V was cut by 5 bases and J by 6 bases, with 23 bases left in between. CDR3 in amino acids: CASSPPGHNGLAEQYF. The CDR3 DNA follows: TGTGCCAGCAGTCCCCCCGGACACAATGGATTGGCCGAGCAGTACTTC. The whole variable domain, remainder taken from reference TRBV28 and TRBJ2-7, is DVKVTQSSRYLVKRTGEKVFLECVQDMDHENMFWYRQDPGLGLRLIYFSYDVKMKEKGDIPEGYSVSREKKERFSLILESASTNQTSMYLCASSPPGHNGLAEQYFGPGTRLTVT.

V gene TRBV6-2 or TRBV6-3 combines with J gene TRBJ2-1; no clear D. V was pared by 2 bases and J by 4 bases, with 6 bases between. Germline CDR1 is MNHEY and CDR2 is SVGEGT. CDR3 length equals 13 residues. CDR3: CASSYPDYNEQFF. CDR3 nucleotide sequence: TGTGCCAGCAGTTACCCCGATTACAATGAGCAGTTCTTC.

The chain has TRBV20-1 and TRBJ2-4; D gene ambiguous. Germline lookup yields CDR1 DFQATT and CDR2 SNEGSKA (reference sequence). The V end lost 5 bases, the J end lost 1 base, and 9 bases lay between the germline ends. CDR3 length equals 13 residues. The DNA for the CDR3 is TGCAGTGCTCAGACCAGGGCCAAAAACATTCAGTACTTC. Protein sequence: CSAQTRAKNIQYF.

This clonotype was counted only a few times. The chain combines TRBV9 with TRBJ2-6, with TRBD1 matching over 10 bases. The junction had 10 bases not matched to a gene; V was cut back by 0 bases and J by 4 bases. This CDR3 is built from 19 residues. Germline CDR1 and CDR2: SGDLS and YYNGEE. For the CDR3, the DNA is TGTGCCAGCAGCGTAGCAAGGACAGGGGGTGGAGCAGGGGCCAACGTCCTGACTTTC. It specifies CASSVARTGGGAGANVLTF.

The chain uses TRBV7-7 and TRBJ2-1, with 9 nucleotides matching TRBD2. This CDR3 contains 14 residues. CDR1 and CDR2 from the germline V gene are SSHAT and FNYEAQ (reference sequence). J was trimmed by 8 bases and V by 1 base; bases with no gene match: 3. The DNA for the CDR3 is TGTGCCAGCAGCTTAGGCGGGAGGGCCTATGAGCAGTTCTTC. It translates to CASSLGGRAYEQFF.

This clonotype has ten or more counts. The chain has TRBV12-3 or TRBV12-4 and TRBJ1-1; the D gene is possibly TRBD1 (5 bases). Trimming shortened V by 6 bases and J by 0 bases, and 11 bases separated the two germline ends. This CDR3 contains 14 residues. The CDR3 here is CASRRRDLNTEAFF. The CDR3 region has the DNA TGTGCCAGCAGGAGAAGGGACCTGAACACTGAAGCTTTCTTT.

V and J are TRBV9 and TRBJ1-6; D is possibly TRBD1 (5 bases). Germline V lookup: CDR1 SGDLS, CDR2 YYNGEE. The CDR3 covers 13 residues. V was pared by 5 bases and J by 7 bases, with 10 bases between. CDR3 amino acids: CASREAGNSPLHF. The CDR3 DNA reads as TGTGCCAGCAGAGAGGCAGGGAATTCACCCCTCCACTTT.

The CDR3 protein is CASSYRPQIKAQHF. Written as DNA, the CDR3 is TGTGCCAGCAGTTACAGGCCCCAAATCAAAGCCCAGCATTTT. V and J are TRBV28 and TRBJ1-5; TRBD1 is a possible D gene (5 bases). Trimming removed 4 bases at V and 11 bases at J, with 18 bases between. CDR1 and CDR2 from the germline V gene are MDHEN and SYDVKM. CDR3 size: 14 residues.

In DNA, the CDR3 is TGTGCCAGCAGTTTGCTCCACACCACTCCTACCTACGAGCAGTACTTC. Residues: CASSLLHTTPTYEQYF. This chain uses TRBV12-3 or TRBV12-4 with TRBJ2-7; D remains unclear. The CDR3 length is 16 residues. Trimming took off 3 bases at V and 2 bases at J, with 17 bases between the two ends.

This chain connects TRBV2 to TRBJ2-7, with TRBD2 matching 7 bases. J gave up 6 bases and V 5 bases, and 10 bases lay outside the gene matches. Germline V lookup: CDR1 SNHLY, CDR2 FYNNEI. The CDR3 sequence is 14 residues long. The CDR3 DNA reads TGTGCCAGCAGTATAAGGACTAGTGGAGGCGAGCAGTACTTC. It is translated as CASSIRTSGGEQYF.

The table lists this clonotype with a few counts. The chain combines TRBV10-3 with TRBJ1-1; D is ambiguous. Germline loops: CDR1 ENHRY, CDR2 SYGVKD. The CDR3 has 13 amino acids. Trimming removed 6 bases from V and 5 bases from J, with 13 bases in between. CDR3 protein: CAISTTSETEAFF. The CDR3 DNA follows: TGTGCCATCAGCACGACCTCGGAGACTGAAGCTTTCTTT.

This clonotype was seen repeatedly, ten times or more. CDR3 protein: CASSFTMVRGNQPQHF. For the CDR3, the DNA is TGCGCCAGCAGCTTTACGATGGTCAGGGGCAATCAGCCCCAGCATTTT. The V call is TRBV4-1, the J call TRBJ1-5, with D perhaps matching TRBD1 (5 bases). V dropped 5 bases and J dropped 2 bases, with 16 bases sitting between them. This CDR3 spans 16 amino acids. CDR1 MGHRA and CDR2 YSYEKL come from the germline V gene.